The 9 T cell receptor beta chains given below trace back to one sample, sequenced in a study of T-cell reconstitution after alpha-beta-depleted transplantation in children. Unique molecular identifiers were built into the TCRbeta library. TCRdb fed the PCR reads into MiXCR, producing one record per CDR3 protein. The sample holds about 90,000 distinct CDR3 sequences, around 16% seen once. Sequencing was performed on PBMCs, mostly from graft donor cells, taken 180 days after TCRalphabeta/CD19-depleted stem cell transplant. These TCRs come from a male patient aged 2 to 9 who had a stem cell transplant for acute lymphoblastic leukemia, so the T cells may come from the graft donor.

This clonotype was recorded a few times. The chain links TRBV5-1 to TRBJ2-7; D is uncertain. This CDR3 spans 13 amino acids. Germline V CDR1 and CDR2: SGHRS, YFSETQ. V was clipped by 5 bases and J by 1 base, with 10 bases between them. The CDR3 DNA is TGCGCCAGCAGTTCGGGTCGGTCCTACGAGCAGTACTTC. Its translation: CASSSGRSYEQYF.

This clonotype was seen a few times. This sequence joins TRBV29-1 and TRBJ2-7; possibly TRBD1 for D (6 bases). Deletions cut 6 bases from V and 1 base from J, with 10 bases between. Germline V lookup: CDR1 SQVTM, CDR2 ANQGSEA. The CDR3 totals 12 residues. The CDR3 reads CSVGRGSYEQYF. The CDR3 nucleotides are TGCAGCGTCGGCAGGGGATCCTACGAGCAGTACTTC.

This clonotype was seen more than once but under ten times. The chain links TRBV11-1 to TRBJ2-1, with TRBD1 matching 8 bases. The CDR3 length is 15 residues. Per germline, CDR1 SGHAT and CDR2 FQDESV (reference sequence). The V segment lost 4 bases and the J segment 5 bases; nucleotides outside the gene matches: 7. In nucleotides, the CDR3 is TGTGCCAGCAGCTCCGGACAGGGCCGAAACAATGAGCAGTTCTTC. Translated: CASSSGQGRNNEQFF.

This CDR3 reads CASSLNPGPINEKLFF. DNA for the CDR3: TGTGCCAGCAGCTTGAACCCGGGACCTATCAATGAAAAACTGTTTTTT. The gene calls are TRBV7-2 and TRBJ1-4; a weak D match, TRBD1 (5 bases). V was clipped by 3 bases and J by 5 bases, with 16 bases between them. This CDR3 comprises 16 residues. The germline CDR1 and CDR2 sequences are SGHTA and FQGNSA.

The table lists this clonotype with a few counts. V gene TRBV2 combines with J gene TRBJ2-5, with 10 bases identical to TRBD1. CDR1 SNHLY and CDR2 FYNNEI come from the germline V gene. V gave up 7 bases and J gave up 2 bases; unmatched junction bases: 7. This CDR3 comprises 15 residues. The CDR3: CASNRDRGPQETQYF. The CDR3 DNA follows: TGTGCCAGCAACCGGGACAGGGGACCTCAAGAGACCCAGTACTTC.

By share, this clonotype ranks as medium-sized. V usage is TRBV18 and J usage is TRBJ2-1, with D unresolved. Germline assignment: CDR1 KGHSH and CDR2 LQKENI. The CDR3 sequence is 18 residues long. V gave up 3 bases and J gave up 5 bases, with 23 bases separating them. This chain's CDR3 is CASSPLILSVYPDNEQFF. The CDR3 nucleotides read TGTGCCAGCTCACCCCTCATCCTAAGCGTTTACCCCGACAATGAGCAGTTCTTC.

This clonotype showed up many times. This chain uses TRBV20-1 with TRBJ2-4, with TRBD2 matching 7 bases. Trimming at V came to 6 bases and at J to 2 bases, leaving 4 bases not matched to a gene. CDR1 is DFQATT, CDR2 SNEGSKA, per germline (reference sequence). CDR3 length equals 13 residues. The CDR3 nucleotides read TGCAGTGCAGGAGCGGGGACCAAAAACATTCAGTACTTC. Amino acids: CSAGAGTKNIQYF.

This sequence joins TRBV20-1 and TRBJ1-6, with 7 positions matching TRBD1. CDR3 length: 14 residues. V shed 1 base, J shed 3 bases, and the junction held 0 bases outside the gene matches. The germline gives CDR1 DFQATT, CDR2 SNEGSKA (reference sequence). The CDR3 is CSARGDSYNSPLHF. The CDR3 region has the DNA TGCAGTGCTAGAGGGGACAGCTATAATTCACCCCTCCACTTT.

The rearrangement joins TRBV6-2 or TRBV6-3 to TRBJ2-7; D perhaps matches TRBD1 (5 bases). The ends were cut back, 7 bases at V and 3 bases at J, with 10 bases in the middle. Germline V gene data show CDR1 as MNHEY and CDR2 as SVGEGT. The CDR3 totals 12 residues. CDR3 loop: CASTYDSYEQYF. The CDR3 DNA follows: TGTGCCAGCACTTATGACAGCTACGAGCAGTACTTC.